The clone carrying this T cell receptor beta chain was seen only a few times. The antigen is not known. Trimming took off 2 bases at V and 4 bases at J, with 6 bases between the two ends. This CDR3 has 13 amino acids. Germline V lookup: CDR1 LGHDT, CDR2 YNNKEL (reference sequence). Unique molecular identifiers were carried by the TCR beta cDNA libraries. MiXCR, run by TCRdb on the PCR reads, gives a single entry per CDR3 protein. This table holds more than 500,000 distinct CDR3 sequences, 30% to 40% found once. This sample stems from a study of post-analysis software for immune sequencing data. Study results and limitations: Controls showed lower frequencies than patients for roughly 5 TRBV segments, and TRBV5-6, TRBV5-1 and TRBV20-1 were among these.

Specimen: blood. The gene calls are TRBV3-1 and TRBJ1-5; D unresolved. The source is a girl aged 2-17 years with multiple sclerosis. The CDR3 DNA sequence: TGTGCCAGCAGCCAACAAGTAAATCAGCCCCAGCATTTT. This encodes CASSQQVNQPQHF. The full variable domain, rest sourced from reference TRBV3-1 and TRBJ1-5, is DTAVSQTPKYLVTQMGNDKSIKCEQNLGHDTMYWYKQDSKKFLKIMFSYNNKELIINETVPNRFSPKSPDKAHLNLHINSLELGDSAVYFCASSQQVNQPQHFGDGTRLSIL.